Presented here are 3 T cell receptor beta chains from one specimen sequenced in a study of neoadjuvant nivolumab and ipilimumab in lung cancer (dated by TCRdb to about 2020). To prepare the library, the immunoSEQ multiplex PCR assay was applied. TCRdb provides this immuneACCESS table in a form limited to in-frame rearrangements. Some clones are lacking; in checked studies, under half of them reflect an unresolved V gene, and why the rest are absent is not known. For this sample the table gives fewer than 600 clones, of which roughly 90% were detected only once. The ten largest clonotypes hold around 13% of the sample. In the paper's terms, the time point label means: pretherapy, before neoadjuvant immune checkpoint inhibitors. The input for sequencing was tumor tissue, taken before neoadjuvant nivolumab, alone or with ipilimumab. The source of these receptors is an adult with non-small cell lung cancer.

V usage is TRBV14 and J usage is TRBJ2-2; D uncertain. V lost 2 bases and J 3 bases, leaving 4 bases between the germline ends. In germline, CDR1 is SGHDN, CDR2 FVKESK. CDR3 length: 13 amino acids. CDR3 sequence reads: CASSQQYTGELFF. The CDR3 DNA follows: TGTGCCAGCAGCCAACAGTACACCGGGGAGCTGTTTTTT. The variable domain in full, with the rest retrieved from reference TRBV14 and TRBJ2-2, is EAGVTQFPSHSVIEKGQTVTLRCDPISGHDNLYWYRRVMGKEIKFLLHFVKESKQDESGMPNNRFLAERTGGTYSTLKVQPAELEDSGVYFCASSQQYTGELFFGEGSRLTVL.

CDR3 region: CASSYSGQGAFTEAFF. As DNA, the CDR3 is TGTGCCAGCAGTTACTCTGGACAGGGTGCGTTCACTGAAGCTTTCTTT. The V and J genes are TRBV6-5 and TRBJ1-1, with 8 bases that match TRBD1. Looked up from germline, CDR1 is MNHEY and CDR2 is SVGAGI. The trim removed 0 bases at V and 4 bases at J, leaving 7 bases unmatched. This CDR3 spans 16 amino acids.

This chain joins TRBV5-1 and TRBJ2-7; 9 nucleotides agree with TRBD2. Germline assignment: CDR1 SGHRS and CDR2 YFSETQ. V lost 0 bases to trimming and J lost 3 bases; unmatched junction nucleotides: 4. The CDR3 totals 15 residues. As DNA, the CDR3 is TGCGCCAGCAGCTTGGGGACTAGCGCTAACTACGAGCAGTACTTC. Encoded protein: CASSLGTSANYEQYF. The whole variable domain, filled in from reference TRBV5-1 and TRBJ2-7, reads KAGVTQTPRYLIKTRGQQVTLSCSPISGHRSVSWYQQTPGQGLQFLFEYFSETQRNKGNFPGRFSGRQFSNSRSEMNVSTLELGDSALYLCASSLGTSANYEQYFGPGTRLTVT.